This T cell receptor (beta chain) is drawn from a study of control samples from healthy donors and cancer patients. Method: immunoSEQ multiplex PCR; TCRdb's copy keeps in-frame clones and lacks some. In the table there are approximately 150,000 clones, just over 95% of which are singletons. Trimming took 6 bases from V and 7 from J; bases not matched to a gene: 12. The CDR3 runs to 15 residues. CDR1 and CDR2 (germline): LNHDA, SQIVND (reference sequence). The origin of this receptor is a woman in her 30s in good health. V is TRBV19 and J is TRBJ1-2; 9 bases line up with TRBD1. Material for sequencing was blood. CDR3 nucleotides: TGTGCCAGTAGGAAACAAACAGGGGGCGTAGTTGGCTACACCTTC. Protein product: CASRKQTGGVVGYTF.